This paragraph reports one T cell receptor beta chain. Before the COVID-19 pandemic, during about 2011-2019, CD4+ T cells were taken from unexposed donors. J gave up 0 bases and V 3 bases, and 5 bases lay outside the gene matches. CDR1 is SGHRS, CDR2 YFSETQ, per germline. CDR3 size: 15 residues. These data belong to a study of CD4 T cells in relation to SARS-CoV-2 and coronaviruses. Naive and memory CD4+ T cell DNA was deep-sequenced without culture. Sequencing used immunoSEQ multiplex PCR; TCRdb keeps in-frame clones, though not all of them. This sample carries 55,000 to 75,000 clones, about 87% of them seen once, and the ten largest clones take more than 1.5%.

Sample: memory CD4+ T cells from PBMCs. The chain couples TRBV5-1 to TRBJ1-2; 7 bases fit TRBD1. This clonotype originated in a human donor in good health. Here the CDR3 DNA reads TGCGCCAGCAGCTCAGGGGGATCGGCTAACTATGGCTACACCTTC. This encodes CASSSGGSANYGYTF. The complete variable domain, with remaining parts taken from reference TRBV5-1 and TRBJ1-2, reads KAGVTQTPRYLIKTRGQQVTLSCSPISGHRSVSWYQQTPGQGLQFLFEYFSETQRNKGNFPGRFSGRQFSNSRSEMNVSTLELGDSALYLCASSSGGSANYGYTFGSGTRLTVV.